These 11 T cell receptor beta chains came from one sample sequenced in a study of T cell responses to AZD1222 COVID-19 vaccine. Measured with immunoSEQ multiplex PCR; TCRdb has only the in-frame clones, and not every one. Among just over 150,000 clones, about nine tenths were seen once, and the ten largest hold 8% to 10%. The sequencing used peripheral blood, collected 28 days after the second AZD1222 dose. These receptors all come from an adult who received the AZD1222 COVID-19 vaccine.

The CDR3 region has the DNA TGTGCCAGCAGCGCCGCGGTGAACACCATATATTTT. This gives the protein CASSAAVNTIYF. This chain links TRBV9 with TRBJ1-3; no reliable D call. There are 12 residues in the CDR3. Per the germline V gene, CDR1 is SGDLS and CDR2 is YYNGEE. V lost 3 bases and J lost 7, with 8 bases in between.

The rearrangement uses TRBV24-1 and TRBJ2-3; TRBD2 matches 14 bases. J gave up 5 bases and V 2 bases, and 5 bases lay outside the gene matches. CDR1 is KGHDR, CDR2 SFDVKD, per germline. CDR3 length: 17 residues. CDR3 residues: CATSDSTSGRAVDTQYF. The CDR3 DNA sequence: TGTGCCACCAGTGATTCGACTAGCGGGAGGGCGGTAGATACGCAGTATTTT.

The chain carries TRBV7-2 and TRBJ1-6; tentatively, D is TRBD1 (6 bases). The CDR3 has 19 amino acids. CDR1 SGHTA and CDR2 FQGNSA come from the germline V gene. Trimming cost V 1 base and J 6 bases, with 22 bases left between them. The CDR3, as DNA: TGTGCCAGCAGCTTAGTTATTCGAGAAGGGGGTAGACGTAATTCACCCCTCCACTTT. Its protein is CASSLVIREGGRRNSPLHF.

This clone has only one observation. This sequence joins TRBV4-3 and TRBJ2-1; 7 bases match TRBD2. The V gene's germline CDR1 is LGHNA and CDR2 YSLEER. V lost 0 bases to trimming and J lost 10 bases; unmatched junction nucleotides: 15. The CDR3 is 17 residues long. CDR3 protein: CASSQDLAAGPVGEQFF. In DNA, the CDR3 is TGCGCCAGCAGCCAAGATCTAGCGGCGGGGCCGGTAGGGGAGCAGTTCTTC.

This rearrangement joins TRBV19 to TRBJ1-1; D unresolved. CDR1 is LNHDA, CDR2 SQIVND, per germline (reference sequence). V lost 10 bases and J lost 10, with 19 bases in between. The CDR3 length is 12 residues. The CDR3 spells CATGMDRAAAFF. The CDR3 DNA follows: TGTGCCACCGGAATGGACCGCGCTGCAGCTTTCTTT.

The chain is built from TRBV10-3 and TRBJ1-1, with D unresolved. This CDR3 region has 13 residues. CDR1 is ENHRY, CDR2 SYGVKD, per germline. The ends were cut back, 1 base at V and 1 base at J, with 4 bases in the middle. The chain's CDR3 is CAISELTNTEAFF. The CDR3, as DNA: TGTGCCATCAGTGAGTTGACGAACACTGAAGCTTTCTTT.

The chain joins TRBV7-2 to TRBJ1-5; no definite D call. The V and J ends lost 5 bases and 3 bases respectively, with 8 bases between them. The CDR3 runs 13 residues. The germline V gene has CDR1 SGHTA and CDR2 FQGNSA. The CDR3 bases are TGTGCCAGCAGCGGGGTTGACAATCAGCCCCAGCATTTT. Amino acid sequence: CASSGVDNQPQHF.

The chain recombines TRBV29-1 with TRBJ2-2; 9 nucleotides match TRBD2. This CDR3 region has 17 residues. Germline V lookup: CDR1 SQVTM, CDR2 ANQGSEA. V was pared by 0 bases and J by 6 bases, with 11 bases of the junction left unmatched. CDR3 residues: CSVEEGSGLAVPGELFF. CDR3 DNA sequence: TGCAGCGTTGAAGAGGGGTCGGGACTAGCCGTTCCCGGGGAGCTGTTTTTT.

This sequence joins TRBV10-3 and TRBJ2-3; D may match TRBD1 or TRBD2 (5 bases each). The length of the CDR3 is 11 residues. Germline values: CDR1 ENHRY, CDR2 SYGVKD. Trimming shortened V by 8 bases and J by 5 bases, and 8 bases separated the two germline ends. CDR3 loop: CAIGGGDTQYF. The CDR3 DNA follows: TGTGCCATCGGGGGTGGAGATACGCAGTATTTT.

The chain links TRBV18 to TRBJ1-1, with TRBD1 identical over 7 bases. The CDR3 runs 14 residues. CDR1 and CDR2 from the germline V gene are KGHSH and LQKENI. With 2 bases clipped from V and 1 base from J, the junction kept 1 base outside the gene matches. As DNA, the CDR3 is TGTGCCAGCTCACCAACAGGGGAGAACACTGAAGCTTTCTTT. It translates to CASSPTGENTEAFF.

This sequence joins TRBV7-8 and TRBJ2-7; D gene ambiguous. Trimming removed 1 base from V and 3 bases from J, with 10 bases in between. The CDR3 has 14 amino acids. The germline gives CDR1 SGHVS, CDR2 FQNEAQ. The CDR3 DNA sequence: TGTGCCAGCAGCTTAGGGGGTAAAGTCTACGAGCAGTACTTC. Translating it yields CASSLGGKVYEQYF.